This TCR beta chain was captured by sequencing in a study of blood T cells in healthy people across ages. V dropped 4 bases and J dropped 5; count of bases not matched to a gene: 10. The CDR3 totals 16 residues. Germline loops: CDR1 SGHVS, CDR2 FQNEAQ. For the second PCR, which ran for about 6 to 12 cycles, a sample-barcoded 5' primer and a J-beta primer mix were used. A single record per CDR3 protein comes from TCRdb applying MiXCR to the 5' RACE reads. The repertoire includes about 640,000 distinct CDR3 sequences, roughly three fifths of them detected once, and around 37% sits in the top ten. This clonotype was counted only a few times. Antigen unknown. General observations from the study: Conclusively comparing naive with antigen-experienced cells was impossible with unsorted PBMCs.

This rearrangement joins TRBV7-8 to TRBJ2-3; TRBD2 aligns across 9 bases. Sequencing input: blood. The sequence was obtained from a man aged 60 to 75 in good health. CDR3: CASSSTGGGAVDTQYF. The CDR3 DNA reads TGTGCCAGCAGCTCCACCGGCGGGGGGGCGGTAGATACGCAGTATTTT.